The T cell receptor beta chain described here comes from a study of cytomegalovirus exposure and HLA in healthy donors (dated by TCRdb to between 2016 and 2019). Regarding the complete study: In an earlier analysis of 450 to 750 of the donors, around 290 Gb of sequence data and 90 million to 120 million unique TCR beta sequences from roughly 200 million T cells were reported. An early release covering 550 to 650 HLA-typed donors comprised about 300 gigabases of sequencing data and 65 million to 100 million unique TCR sequences. The genetic ancestry cluster associated with self-reported Caucasian donors included 80% to 90% of the 300 to 400 genotyped donors. The aim of the study was to test whether cataloging public T cell receptors could identify signatures of past pathogen exposure. Using immunosequencing, the study profiled T cell repertoires from fewer than 850 subjects and related those repertoires to cytomegalovirus serostatus. In addition to the first cohort of roughly 700 subjects, a separate validation cohort of some 120 different subjects was used. The study combined high-throughput TCR immunosequencing, statistical association of individual TCRs with disease status, and machine learning to predict cytomegalovirus infection status. A later analysis re-analyzed previously published TCR beta repertoires from roughly 690 donors and added high-resolution HLA genotyping to study TCR occurrence patterns. In the later analysis, no new phenotypic data were used to find candidate immune exposures; instead, reliance was placed on TCR beta sequences and their occurrence across donors. An earlier analysis of more than 450 of the donors used high-throughput TCR beta sequencing to judge whether each TCR beta V gene segment behaved as functional or pseudogenic. Alongside the repertoire data, information on donor age, sex, ethnicity and CMV serostatus was compiled. In a later genetic analysis, genome-wide SNP genotypes for about 55% of the 666 donors were used, and that subset was treated as a discovery cohort. Every repertoire in the discovery cohort had been generated on one and the same sequencing platform. HLA typing included class I and class II loci at four-digit resolution. Typing coverage varied by locus: roughly 629-630 donors for A, B, C, DRB1 and DQB1; roughly 510 for DQA1; over 600 for DPA1; around 450 for DPB1. Several DR-DQ haplotypes were handled as single units for association and clustering because linkage in the cohort was strong. Across 398 genotyped donors of the cohort, an average of about 240,000 unique TCR beta nucleotide sequences per donor were sequenced, and roughly 18% of those sequences were non-productive. The investigation overall reported the following: Because some donors lacked HLA typing at each locus, the association tests relied only on the typed subset. A later analysis associated 15,000 to 20,000 TCR beta sequences with specific HLA alleles at a false discovery rate of 0.05. Only TCR beta chains were sequenced in this cohort, and the absence of alpha or paired-chain data limited detectable features. Most CMV-associated TCR beta chains appeared to be HLA-restricted in a later analysis, and the HLA associations seemed to be driven largely by CMV exposure. The authors suggested that the approach could potentially be extended to other disease states and immunological phenotypes. The sequencing pipeline was judged likely to have produced a cluster of highly shared sequence variants as a technical artifact. Correlated functional status among segregating V segments might reflect linkage disequilibrium, but an unknown experimental factor could not be ruled out. In a later analysis, the rate of TCR association differed among HLA loci, with DRB1 alleles having the most associated TCRs and HLA-C alleles having the fewest. Compared with equally common non-associated chains, HLA-associated TCR beta chains in a later analysis were more clonally expanded and had lower generation probabilities. A total of 150 to 200 TCR beta chains were listed by the study as associated with cytomegalovirus. When HLA alleles, especially DR and DQ, strongly co-occurred, attributing TCR associations to individual alleles was difficult. According to a later genetic analysis, donors in an Asian-associated ancestry cluster had fewer N-insertions in productive TCRs than the roughly 670-donor mean. In both the original and validation cohorts, the classifier was reported to diagnose cytomegalovirus status with high specificity and sensitivity. Some IMGT-functional V segments, including TRBV6-2 and TRBV6-3, could not be told apart with the 87-base-pair reads, so those segments were excluded. Over 15 rarely observed V segments, including chromosome 9 orphons, were excluded from the earlier analysis of some 590 of the donors because counts were too low. Most TCR sequences were seen in very few donors, while some public TCRs were found in many individuals. In a later analysis, several top co-occurrence clusters were reported to appear linked to parvovirus B19, influenza, CMV and Epstein-Barr virus. Broadly in line with IMGT annotations, most TCR beta V segments showed up in productive rearrangements about 87% or about 30% of the time in an earlier analysis of 450 to 750 of the donors. CMV serostatus was the only immune exposure information available for the cohort. In vitro tests confirmed that a few of the cytomegalovirus-associated TCR beta chains recognize cytomegalovirus antigens. The presence/absence analyses assumed that sequencing depth was roughly uniform across donors, and that assumption may not be true. An association between a missense DCLRE1C variant and V-gene and J-gene trimming of TCR beta chains was found in a later genetic analysis and replicated in an independent cohort. A further reported finding was that TCR beta sequences accurately predicted the HLA-A and HLA-B alleles for most subjects in the first cohort.

Library preparation was by the immunoSEQ multiplex PCR assay. For the multiplex PCR, a mixture combining 60 forward primers for TCR Vbeta segments and 13 reverse primers for TCR Jbeta segments was used. Amplification of the CDR3 region of rearranged TCR beta genes was performed with a multiplex PCR assay on genomic DNA. The Illumina HiSeq System was used to sequence the amplified TCR beta libraries as 87-base-pair reads. The published analysis was carried out like this. A later analysis counted about 76 million unique TCR beta chains across the approximately 700 repertoires, and approximately 11 million of these chains were shared by at least two donors. A nearest-neighbor algorithm error-corrected the raw reads and collapsed the reads into unique sequences, merging closely related sequences to remove PCR and sequencing errors. CDR3 sequences were aligned to IMGT reference sequences to assign V, D and J gene segments. For a sequence to be retained, a match of at least six nucleotides was required to both a V gene segment and a J gene segment. Rearrangements were called productive when the CDR3 lacked stop codons and stayed in frame with V and J; all others were non-productive. CDR3 was defined according to IMGT convention as the region running from the second conserved V-encoded cysteine to the conserved J-encoded phenylalanine. In an earlier analysis of approximately 590 of the donors, sequences lacking an unambiguous match to a single V gene segment were excluded. An earlier analysis of some 500 of the donors classified V segments as functional when productive rearrangements were above 56.7% and as segregating when the standard deviation between donors was above 5%. A statistical classification framework was developed to diagnose cytomegalovirus status using the catalog of TCR beta chain sequences. In a later analysis, V and J genes were assigned by comparing TCR nucleotide sequences against IMGT/GENE-DB human TR gene sequences. A later analysis assigned CDR3 sequences and most-parsimonious VDJ recombination scenarios with the TCRdist pipeline. In a later analysis, every TCR beta chain was defined by the combination of its CDR3 amino acid sequence and its V-gene family, and reads without a unique V-gene family were dropped. In a later analysis, 450 to 600 highly shared, low-generation-probability nucleotide sequences were removed to address suspected cross-contamination and a sequencing artifact. In a later analysis, a clonal expansion index was calculated for each public chain from normalized within-repertoire ranks of inferred template counts. In a later analysis, generation probabilities were computed with a VDJ recombination model fitted to out-of-frame rearrangements, and the resulting probabilities were checked against IGoR. A later analysis scored TCR-TCR, TCR-HLA and TCR-CMV co-occurrence with hypergeometric tests, applying a repertoire-size bias correction to TCR pairs. A later analysis estimated false discovery rates by permuting HLA or CMV assignments 20 times. In a later analysis, co-occurring TCRs were grouped using DBSCAN, and TCRdist sequence similarity was added for clustering within HLA-allele-positive subsets. Repertoires with fewer than 30,000 or more than 120,000 public chains were left out of co-occurrence clustering, as were about 5 repertoires with anomalous nucleotide sharing. As stored in TCRdb, this immuneACCESS dataset retains in-frame rearrangements with V and J assigned. A fraction of the clones does not appear; measured against another copy, unresolved V genes explain less than half of the discrepancy, and the remainder lacks a known reason. That table gives V, J and clone size, and the DNA gave D and trimming. The table for this sample lists about 160,000 clones; around 77% of them were counted only once. Clones ranked in the top ten supply around 1.5% of the sample.

Remarks on this clone: There is no known antigen for this receptor. The record has no base qualities; no much larger clone is one base away.

The cohort was made up of roughly 670 healthy bone marrow donors. Cohort members were all nominally healthy when sampled, although unrecorded immune exposures were likely present. The donor was CMV seronegative and was included in the group of a few hundred seronegative cohort members. A peripheral blood sample was collected from each donor, and TCR beta sequencing was performed on peripheral blood mononuclear cells. The Qiagen DNeasy Blood Extraction Kit was used to extract genomic DNA from the blood cell samples. After removal of 8 bases from V and 4 bases from J, the junction retains 12 bases not matched to a gene. The CDR3 goes from the cysteine to the phenylalanine over 17 residues. The retained sequence is limited to the CDR3, 51 bases, with the frame set at the first base. According to the germline V gene (reference sequence), CDR1 reads MNHEY and CDR2 reads SMNVEV.

The rearrangement combines TRBV27 with TRBJ2-2; 11 middle bases align to TRBD2. Sequencing used PBMCs. This sequence originates from a woman between 25 and 40 years old in good health and CMV-seronegative. Read as DNA, the sequence is TGTGCCAGCCAACCTCGACTAGCGGGGTTCGGCACCGGGGAGCTGTTTTTT. Its translation reads: CASQPRLAGFGTGELFF.